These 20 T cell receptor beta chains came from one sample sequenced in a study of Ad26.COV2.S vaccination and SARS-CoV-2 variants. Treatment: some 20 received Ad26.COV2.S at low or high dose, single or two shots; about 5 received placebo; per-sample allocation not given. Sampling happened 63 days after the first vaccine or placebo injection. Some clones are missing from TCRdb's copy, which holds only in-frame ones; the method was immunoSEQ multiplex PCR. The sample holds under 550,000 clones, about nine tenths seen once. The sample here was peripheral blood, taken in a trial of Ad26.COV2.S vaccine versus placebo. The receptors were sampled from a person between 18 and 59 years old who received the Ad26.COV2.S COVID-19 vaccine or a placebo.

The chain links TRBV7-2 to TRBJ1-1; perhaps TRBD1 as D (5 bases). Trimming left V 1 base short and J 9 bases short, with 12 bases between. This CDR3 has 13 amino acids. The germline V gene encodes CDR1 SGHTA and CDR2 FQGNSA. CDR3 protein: CASSLGQMGQAFF. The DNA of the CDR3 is TGTGCCAGCAGCTTAGGGCAAATGGGGCAAGCTTTCTTT.

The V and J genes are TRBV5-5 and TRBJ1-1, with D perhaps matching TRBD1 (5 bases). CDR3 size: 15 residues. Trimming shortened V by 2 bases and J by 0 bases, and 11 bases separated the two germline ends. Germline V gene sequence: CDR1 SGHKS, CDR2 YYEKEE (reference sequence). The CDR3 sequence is CASSFMRGMNTEAFF. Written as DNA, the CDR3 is TGTGCCAGCAGCTTCATGCGGGGGATGAACACTGAAGCTTTCTTT.

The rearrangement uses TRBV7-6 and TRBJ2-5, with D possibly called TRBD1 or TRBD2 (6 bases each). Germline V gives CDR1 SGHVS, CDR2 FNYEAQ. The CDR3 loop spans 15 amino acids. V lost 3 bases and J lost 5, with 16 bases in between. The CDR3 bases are TGTGCCAGCAGCTTTATACAGGGCCGGGAGGAGACCCAGTACTTC. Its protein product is CASSFIQGREETQYF. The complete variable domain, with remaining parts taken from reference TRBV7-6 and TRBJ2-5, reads GAGVSQSPRYKVTKRGQDVALRCDPISGHVSLYWYRQALGQGPEFLTYFNYEAQQDKSGLPNDRFSAERPEGSISTLTIQRTEQRDSAMYRCASSFIQGREETQYFGPGTRLLVL.

The CDR3 is CAWIPVNTEAFF. The DNA of the CDR3 is TGTGCCTGGATCCCAGTTAACACTGAAGCTTTCTTT. The chain links TRBV30 to TRBJ1-1, with D uncertain. The CDR3 extends over 12 amino acids. Trimming took off 4 bases at V and 2 bases at J, with 8 bases between the two ends. Looked up from germline, CDR1 is GTSNPN and CDR2 is SVGIG (reference sequence).

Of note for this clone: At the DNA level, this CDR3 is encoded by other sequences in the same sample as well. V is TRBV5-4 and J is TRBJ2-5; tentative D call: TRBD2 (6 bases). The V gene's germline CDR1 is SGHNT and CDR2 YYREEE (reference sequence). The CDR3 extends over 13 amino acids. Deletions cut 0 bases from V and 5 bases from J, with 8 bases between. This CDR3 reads CASSLAGGETQYF. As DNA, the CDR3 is TGTGCCAGCAGCTTGGCCGGGGGTGAGACCCAGTACTTC.

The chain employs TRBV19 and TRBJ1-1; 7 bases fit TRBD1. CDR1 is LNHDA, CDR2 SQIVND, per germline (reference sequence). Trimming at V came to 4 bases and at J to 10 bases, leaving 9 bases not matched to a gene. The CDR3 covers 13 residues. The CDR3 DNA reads TGTGCCAGTAGTACCAATCCGACAGGGAGAGCTTTCTTT. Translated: CASSTNPTGRAFF.

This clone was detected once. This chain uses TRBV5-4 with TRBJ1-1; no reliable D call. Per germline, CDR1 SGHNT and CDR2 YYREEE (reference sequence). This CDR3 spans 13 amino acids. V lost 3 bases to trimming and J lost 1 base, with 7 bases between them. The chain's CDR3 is CASSSDKNTEAFF. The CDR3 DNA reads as TGTGCCAGCAGCTCCGACAAGAACACTGAAGCTTTCTTT.

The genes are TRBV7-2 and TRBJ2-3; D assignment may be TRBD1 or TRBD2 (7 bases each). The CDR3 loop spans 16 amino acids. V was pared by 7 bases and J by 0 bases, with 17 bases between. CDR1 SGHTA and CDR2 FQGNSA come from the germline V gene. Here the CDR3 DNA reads TGTGCCAGCACCAGGGGGGGGAGAATGAGCACAGATACGCAGTATTTT. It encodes CASTRGGRMSTDTQYF.

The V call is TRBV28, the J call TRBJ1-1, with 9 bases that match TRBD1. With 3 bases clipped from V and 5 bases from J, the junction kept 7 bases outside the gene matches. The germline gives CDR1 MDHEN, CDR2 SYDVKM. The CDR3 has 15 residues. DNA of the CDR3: TGTGCCAGCAGTTTGGGACAGGGATTCAGGACTGAAGCTTTCTTT. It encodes CASSLGQGFRTEAFF.

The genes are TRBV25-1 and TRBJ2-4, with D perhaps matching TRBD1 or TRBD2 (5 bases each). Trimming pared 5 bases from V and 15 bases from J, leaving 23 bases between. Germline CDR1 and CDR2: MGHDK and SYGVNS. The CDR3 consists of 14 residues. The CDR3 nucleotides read TGTGCCAGCAGTCCTCAACGTCCTGGGACCAAAGTGTACTTC. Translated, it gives CASSPQRPGTKVYF.

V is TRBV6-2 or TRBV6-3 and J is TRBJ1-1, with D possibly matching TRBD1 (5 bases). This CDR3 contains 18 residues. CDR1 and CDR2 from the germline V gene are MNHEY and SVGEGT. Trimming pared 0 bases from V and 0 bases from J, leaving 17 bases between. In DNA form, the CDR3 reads TGTGCCAGCAGTTACTCATCTTCGGGACTAACTATGAACACTGAAGCTTTCTTT. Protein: CASSYSSSGLTMNTEAFF.

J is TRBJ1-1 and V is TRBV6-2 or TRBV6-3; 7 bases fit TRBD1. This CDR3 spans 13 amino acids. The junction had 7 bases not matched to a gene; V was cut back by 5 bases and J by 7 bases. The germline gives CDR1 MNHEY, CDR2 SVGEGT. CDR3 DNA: TGTGCCAGCAGTCAACAGACAGGGAATGAAGCTTTCTTT. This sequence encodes CASSQQTGNEAFF.

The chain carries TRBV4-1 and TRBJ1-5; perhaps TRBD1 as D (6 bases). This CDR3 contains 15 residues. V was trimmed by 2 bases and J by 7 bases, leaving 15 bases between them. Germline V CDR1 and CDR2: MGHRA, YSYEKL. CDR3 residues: CASSQLSPGDQPQHF. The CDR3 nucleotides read TGCGCCAGCAGCCAATTGTCCCCAGGGGACCAGCCCCAGCATTTT.

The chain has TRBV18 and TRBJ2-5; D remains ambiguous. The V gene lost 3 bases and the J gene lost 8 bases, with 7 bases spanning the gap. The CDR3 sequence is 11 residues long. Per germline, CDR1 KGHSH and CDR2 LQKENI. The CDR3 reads CASSPLDTQYF. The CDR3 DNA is TGTGCCAGCTCACCCCTCGACACCCAGTACTTC.

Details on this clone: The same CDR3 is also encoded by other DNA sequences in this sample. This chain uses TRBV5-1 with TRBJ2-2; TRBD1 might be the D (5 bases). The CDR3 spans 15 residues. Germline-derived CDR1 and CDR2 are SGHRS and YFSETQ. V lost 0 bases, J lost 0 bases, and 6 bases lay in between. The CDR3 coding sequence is TGCGCCAGCAGCTTGGGGGGCGCGAACACCGGGGAGCTGTTTTTT. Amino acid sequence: CASSLGGANTGELFF.

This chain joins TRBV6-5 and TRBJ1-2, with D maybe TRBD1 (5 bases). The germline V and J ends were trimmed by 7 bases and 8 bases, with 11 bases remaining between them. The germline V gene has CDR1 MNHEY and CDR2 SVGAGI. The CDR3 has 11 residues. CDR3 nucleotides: TGTGCCAGCAACGGGGGTGGAGGCTACACCTTC. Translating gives CASNGGGGYTF.

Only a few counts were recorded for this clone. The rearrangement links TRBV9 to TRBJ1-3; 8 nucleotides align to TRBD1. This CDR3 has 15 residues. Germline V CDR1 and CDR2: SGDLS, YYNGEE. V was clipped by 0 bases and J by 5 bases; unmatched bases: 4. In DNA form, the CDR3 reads TGTGCCAGCAGCGTAGGGGCAGGGGGCCGAAACACCATATATTTT. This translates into CASSVGAGGRNTIYF.

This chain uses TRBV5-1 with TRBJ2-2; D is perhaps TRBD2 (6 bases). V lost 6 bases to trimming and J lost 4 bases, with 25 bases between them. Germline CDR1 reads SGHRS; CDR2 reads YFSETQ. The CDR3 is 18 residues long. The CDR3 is CASTLLLTGLILTGELFF. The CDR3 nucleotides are TGCGCCAGCACCCTACTGCTAACGGGACTCATACTCACCGGGGAGCTGTTTTTT.

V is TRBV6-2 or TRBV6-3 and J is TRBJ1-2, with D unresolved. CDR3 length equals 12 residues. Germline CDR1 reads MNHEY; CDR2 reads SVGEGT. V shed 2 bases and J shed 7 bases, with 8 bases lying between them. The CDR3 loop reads CASSYERVGYTF. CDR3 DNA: TGTGCCAGCAGTTACGAGAGGGTTGGCTACACCTTC.

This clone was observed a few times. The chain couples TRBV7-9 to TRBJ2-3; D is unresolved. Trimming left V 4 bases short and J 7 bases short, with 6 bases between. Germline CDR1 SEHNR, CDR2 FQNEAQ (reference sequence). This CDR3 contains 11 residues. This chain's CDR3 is CASSYENTQYF. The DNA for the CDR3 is TGTGCCAGCAGCTACGAAAATACGCAGTATTTT.